The T cell receptor beta chain described here comes from a study of Graves' ophthalmopathy and Graves' hyperthyroidism listed by TCRdb under 2018. The study in broad terms: Hyperthyroidism was defined as stable when no progression to ophthalmopathy occurred within 18 months of follow-up. In total, around 130 blood samples were TCR-sequenced: around 42 ophthalmopathy, under 85 hyperthyroidism and roughly 17 hyperthyroidism-to-ophthalmopathy patients. The independent validation cohort included about 20 hyperthyroidism patients plus 17 patients who later progressed from hyperthyroidism to ophthalmopathy. In roughly 6 hyperthyroidism patients, T-cell repertoires of thyroid tissue and blood were compared. To explore V-J signatures that distinguish ophthalmopathy from hyperthyroidism, a discovery set of 100 patients was enrolled, made up of 40 to 45 with ophthalmopathy and some 58 with stable hyperthyroidism. The study used TCR beta repertoire signatures to distinguish Graves' ophthalmopathy from Graves' hyperthyroidism and to predict progression to ophthalmopathy. Following sample collection, hyperthyroidism patients were given methimazole at a starting dose of 30 mg daily, and ophthalmopathy patients were given high-dose intravenous methylprednisolone.

This clonotype has more than one count but fewer than ten. Its binding antigen is unknown. Per-base quality was not reported, and no clone a single base away is much larger than it. In the germline V gene, CDR1 corresponds to SNHLY and CDR2 to FYNNEI. The CDR3, cysteine through phenylalanine, is 15 amino acids long. Just CDR3 DNA is preserved here, 45 bases in frame from base 1. Between the V and J ends, shortened by 5 bases and 7 bases respectively, the junction contains 17 bases. For repertoire sequencing, TCR beta CDR3 regions were amplified from RNA transcripts. HTBI primers and the Qiagen OneStep RT-PCR kit were used in a first-round RT-PCR, which was followed by a second-round multiplex PCR, size selection and purification. Libraries were sequenced paired-end with 100 bp reads on an Illumina HiSeq2000. As for the original processing: SOAPnuke was used to process the reads, throwing out any read that had adapters, had uncalled bases, had a mean Phred below 15, or lacked an exact constant-primer or identifier match. High-quality paired reads were merged with COPE v1.2.5. Each unique nucleotide sequence was treated as a clonotype, and MiTCR v1.1 was used to align the clonotypes to the IMGT TRB V, D and J references. Only V-J combinations with frequency above 0.0001 were analysed, covering 98% to 99.2% of repertoires. For each V-J combination, a TCR clonal expansion and chaos score was defined as the ratio of F50 clonal expansion to chaos observed in the TCRdist matrix. Welch's t-statistics and random forest were used to reduce features to over ten V-J combinations, which were fed into a naive Bayes classifier. The similarity between thyroid and blood repertoires was quantified using the Morisita-Horn index. Through fastp at Q25 and MiXCR, TCRdb rebuilt clones from the public reads, retaining in-frame beta chains. Each CDR3 protein appears once, grouped with its most common genes and DNA. The V and J calls and clone size come from TCRdb's table, not from the authors' own analysis. This sample is represented by 1 million to 1.3 million distinct CDR3 sequences; less than 45% of them were singletons. Around 10% of the sample comes from the top ten.

Overall study outcomes, separate from this receptor: No statistical method was used to set the sample size in advance, and the investigators knew which group each participant was assigned to. Most expanded thyroid clonotypes with frequency above 0.001 were also detected in blood, suggesting blood repertoires may reflect the thyroid immune response. In cross-validation, the 13-signature model distinguished ophthalmopathy from stable hyperthyroidism with approximately 90% sensitivity and approximately 81% specificity, and in the test set the corresponding values were roughly 78% and 74%. In validation, the model predicted ophthalmopathy progression with 70.59% sensitivity and approximately 75% specificity; more than ten predicted patients were CT-confirmed with GO in a median of around 6 months.

The hyperthyroidism patients were 18 to 65 years old and newly diagnosed, with a disease duration of less than 2 months. Anyone with other autoimmune diseases, uncontrolled infections, pregnancy or lactation was excluded from the study. Diagnosis was based on clinical symptoms, serum thyroxine, TRAb, thyroid ultrasound and orbital computed tomography. Trizol reagent was used to extract the total RNA, and its quality was then checked on an Agilent 2100 Bioanalyzer. This chain joins TRBV2 to TRBJ1-4; the D gene is perhaps TRBD1, on 5 matching bases. Material for sequencing was peripheral blood or thyroid tissue (not recorded which). This TCR was recovered from an adult man with Graves' hyperthyroidism. The CDR3 sequence is CASSPDGTRTEKLFF. The sequence in DNA is TGTGCCAGCAGTCCGGACGGGACCCGGACTGAAAAACTGTTTTTT.